A single sample gave rise to the 7 T cell receptor beta chains below, sequenced in a study of OX40 agonist ivuxolimab in advanced cancers. TCRdb's copy holds only in-frame clones and misses some; the assay was immunoSEQ multiplex PCR. Among about 41,000 clones listed, 87% were seen once. The source material was CD4+ or CD8+ T cells sorted from blood, sampled in a trial of the OX40 agonist ivuxolimab. Receptors were obtained from an adult with an advanced solid tumor such as melanoma, head and neck, liver or kidney cancer.

This chain joins TRBV2 and TRBJ2-7; 13 bases agree with TRBD2. Germline CDR1 and CDR2: SNHLY and FYNNEI. The CDR3 extends over 14 amino acids. After removal of 10 bases from V and 2 bases from J, the junction contained 5 bases not matched to a gene. Here the CDR3 reads CATTSGRDTYEQYF. The CDR3 DNA reads as TGTGCCACCACTAGCGGGAGGGACACCTACGAGCAGTACTTC.

The chain carries TRBV7-9 and TRBJ2-1, with D perhaps matching TRBD1 (5 bases). Trimming took 5 bases from V and 2 from J, leaving 13 bases between them. Germline lookup yields CDR1 SEHNR and CDR2 FQNEAQ (reference sequence). The CDR3 sequence is 15 residues long. The CDR3: CASSAFRGPYNEQFF. The CDR3 DNA sequence: TGTGCCAGCAGCGCCTTTAGGGGCCCCTACAATGAGCAGTTCTTC.

The chain joins TRBV9 to TRBJ2-5; D possibly corresponds to TRBD2 (6 bases). Per the germline V gene, CDR1 is SGDLS and CDR2 is YYNGEE. The CDR3 has 15 residues. Trimming took off 4 bases at V and 2 bases at J, with 15 bases between the two ends. CDR3 residues: CASSSRGGAQETQYF. CDR3 coding DNA: TGTGCCAGCAGCTCCCGAGGAGGGGCGCAAGAGACCCAGTACTTC.

This clone is a singleton in its sample. The V call is TRBV28, the J call TRBJ1-1; tentatively, D is TRBD1 (5 bases). CDR1 and CDR2 from the germline V gene are MDHEN and SYDVKM. CDR3 size: 14 residues. Trimming removed 7 bases at V and 0 bases at J, with 12 bases between. CDR3 loop: CASMHGTVNTEAFF. The CDR3 nucleotides are TGTGCCAGCATGCACGGGACGGTGAACACTGAAGCTTTCTTT.

J is TRBJ1-1 and V is TRBV30; D not resolved. V lost 0 bases to trimming and J lost 7 bases, with 9 bases between them. Germline loops: CDR1 GTSNPN, CDR2 SVGIG (reference sequence). The CDR3 has 12 amino acids. The CDR3, as DNA: TGTGCCTGGAGTGTTGAACAGCATGAAGCTTTCTTT. Translation gives CAWSVEQHEAFF.

The chain joins TRBV20-1 to TRBJ1-2; D call uncertain. Between the trimmed V and J ends, which lost 4 bases and 2 bases, there was a span of 5 bases. This CDR3 comprises 11 residues. CDR1 is DFQATT, CDR2 SNEGSKA, per germline (reference sequence). This CDR3 reads CSATDNYGYTF. Written as DNA, the CDR3 is TGCAGTGCTACAGACAACTATGGCTACACCTTC.

This clone was seen just once. The chain couples TRBV5-1 to TRBJ2-3; no reliable D call. The CDR3 has 14 residues. Between the trimmed V and J ends, which lost 1 base and 3 bases, there was a span of 9 bases. Germline CDR1 reads SGHRS; CDR2 reads YFSETQ. This CDR3 is CASSLSRITDTQYF. CDR3 nucleotides: TGCGCCAGCAGCTTGTCCAGGATTACAGATACGCAGTATTTT.